A single sample is the source of the 24 T cell receptor beta chains below, sequenced in a study of blood T cells in healthy people across ages. A second PCR, run for about 7 to 11 cycles, used a sample-barcoded 5' primer plus a J-beta primer mix. TCRdb reanalysed the 5' RACE reads using MiXCR and keeps one entry per CDR3 protein. The sample lists about 1,400,000 distinct CDR3 sequences, approximately 59% seen once, with more than 6% in the top ten. The specimen sequenced was blood. These receptors were obtained from a man aged 18 to 29 in good health.

The gene calls are TRBV6-2 or TRBV6-3 and TRBJ2-7, with D maybe TRBD1 (5 bases). Trimming removed 0 bases from V and 2 bases from J, with 11 bases in between. This CDR3 is built from 15 residues. Germline values: CDR1 MNHEY, CDR2 SVGEGT. The CDR3 nucleotides read TGTGCCAGCAGTTACTCCTCAACAGGACCCTACGAGCAGTACTTC. It encodes CASSYSSTGPYEQYF.

The J gene is TRBJ2-7, the V gene TRBV20-1, with TRBD2 as a possible D gene (5 bases). The germline V gene encodes CDR1 DFQATT and CDR2 SNEGSKA (reference sequence). The V and J ends lost 6 bases and 3 bases respectively, with 12 bases between them. The CDR3 sequence is 12 residues long. The CDR3 reads CSAEGLFYEQYF. For the CDR3, the DNA is TGCAGTGCAGAGGGCCTTTTCTACGAGCAGTACTTC.

This clonotype was counted once. J is TRBJ2-1 and V is TRBV6-2 or TRBV6-3, with TRBD1 identical over 8 bases. Germline values: CDR1 MNHEY, CDR2 SVGEGT. The CDR3 has 13 amino acids. V lost 10 bases, J lost 1 base, and 3 bases stayed unmatched. This CDR3 is CAIQGASYNEQFF. The DNA for the CDR3 is TGTGCCATCCAGGGGGCTTCCTACAATGAGCAGTTCTTC.

Here the CDR3 DNA reads TGCAGTGCTAGAGATCAGCTTGGGACTAGCGGGGGGGCCTACAATGAGCAGTTCTTC. Residues: CSARDQLGTSGGAYNEQFF. This chain links TRBV20-1 with TRBJ2-1; 16 bases are a match to TRBD2. There are 19 residues in the CDR3. With V trimmed by 0 bases and J by 2 bases, 7 bases remained unmatched. Germline V lookup: CDR1 DFQATT, CDR2 SNEGSKA (reference sequence).

This clonotype was seen a few times. This sequence joins TRBV20-1 and TRBJ2-5, with a tentative D call TRBD2 (6 bases). Germline V gives CDR1 DFQATT, CDR2 SNEGSKA (reference sequence). V was trimmed by 3 bases and J by 4 bases, leaving 9 bases between them. This CDR3 has 12 residues. The CDR3 coding sequence is TGCAGTGCTAGTTTGGGGGGAGAGACCCAGTACTTC. It translates to CSASLGGETQYF.

The V gene is TRBV20-1, the J gene TRBJ2-3; 9 nucleotides line up with TRBD2. Germline lookup yields CDR1 DFQATT and CDR2 SNEGSKA (reference sequence). The CDR3 loop spans 18 amino acids. After removal of 4 bases from V and 1 base from J, the junction contained 15 bases not matched to a gene. The CDR3 spells CSATRLKLIAGGTDTQYF. Here the CDR3 DNA reads TGCAGTGCTACGCGCCTAAAGCTAATAGCGGGGGGCACAGATACGCAGTATTTT.

This clonotype was seen a few times. The chain recombines TRBV29-1 with TRBJ2-1; D gene uncertain. The CDR3 is 14 amino acids. Trimming shortened V by 7 bases and J by 10 bases, and 23 bases separated the two germline ends. CDR1 is SQVTM, CDR2 ANQGSEA, per germline. CDR3 sequence: CSADRAEIEIEQFF. CDR3 DNA sequence: TGCAGCGCAGACCGGGCCGAAATCGAGATAGAGCAGTTCTTC.

Turning to this clonotype: One end of the junction fails to match germline, which may point to a read error. This chain uses TRBV29-1 with TRBJ1-1; no clear D gene. Per germline, CDR1 SQVTM and CDR2 ANQGSEA. The CDR3 is 11 residues long. The CDR3, as DNA: TGCAGCGTCCGAATGAACCCTGAAGCTTTCTTT. Its translation: CSVRMNPEAFF.

V and J are TRBV3-1 and TRBJ2-1, with TRBD2 matching over 15 bases. The CDR3 runs 13 residues. The trim removed 3 bases at V and 15 bases at J, leaving 3 bases unmatched. Germline CDR1 and CDR2: LGHDT and YNNKEL (reference sequence). CDR3: CASSHGTSGRRFF. The CDR3 nucleotides are TGTGCCAGCAGCCACGGGACTAGCGGGAGGAGGTTCTTC.

CDR3 bases: TGTGCTAGTGGTTTGGTAATATGGACGGGGGATCAGCTCAATGGGGCCAACGTCCTGACTTTC. It yields the protein CASGLVIWTGDQLNGANVLTF. The chain uses TRBV12-5 and TRBJ2-6, with a tentative D call TRBD2 (6 bases). CDR1 and CDR2 (germline): LGHNT, FRNRAP. V gave up 0 bases and J gave up 3 bases, with 24 bases separating them. The CDR3 is made up of 21 amino acids.

The chain joins TRBV4-1 to TRBJ2-1, with D perhaps TRBD1 or TRBD2 (5 bases each). The DNA end favors TRBJ2-7, so the J call may be wrong. CDR1 is MGHRA and CDR2 is YSYEKL in the germline V gene. The CDR3 consists of 14 residues. DNA for the CDR3: TGCGCCAGCAGCCGAATGGGACGCCCCAATGAGCAGTACTTC. Its translation: CASSRMGRPNEQYF.

The chain recombines TRBV29-1 with TRBJ2-5; either TRBD1 or TRBD2 may fit D (5 bases each). Deletions cut 6 bases from V and 1 base from J, with 9 bases between. Germline V gives CDR1 SQVTM, CDR2 ANQGSEA. CDR3 length equals 12 residues. The CDR3 is CSVKGTQETQYF. DNA for the CDR3: TGCAGCGTAAAAGGGACCCAAGAGACCCAGTACTTC.

The V and J genes are TRBV20-1 and TRBJ2-3; possible D gene TRBD2, 5 bases. The V and J ends lost 1 base and 0 bases respectively, with 8 bases between them. This CDR3 region has 14 residues. Germline V gives CDR1 DFQATT, CDR2 SNEGSKA (reference sequence). CDR3 DNA: TGCAGTGCTAGAGTGCCGGGGAGCACAGATACGCAGTATTTT. It codes for CSARVPGSTDTQYF.

The J gene is TRBJ1-1, the V gene TRBV4-1; TRBD1 is a possible D gene (5 bases). Deletions cut 10 bases from V and 3 bases from J, with 15 bases between. Per the germline V gene, CDR1 is MGHRA and CDR2 is YSYEKL. The CDR3 covers 13 residues. The CDR3 DNA follows: TGCGCCACCGCGGGGGTGAAGGACACTGAAGCTTTCTTT. This translates into CATAGVKDTEAFF.

This clonotype has just a few counts. The chain is built from TRBV4-2 and TRBJ2-7, with D tentatively TRBD2 (5 bases). Germline loops: CDR1 LGHNA, CDR2 YNFKEQ. The ends were cut back, 0 bases at V and 6 bases at J, with 15 bases in the middle. The CDR3 sequence is 15 residues long. CDR3 DNA sequence: TGTGCCAGCAGCCAAGAGGGATGGGCAGGAGGCGAGCAGTACTTC. Its translation: CASSQEGWAGGEQYF.

J is TRBJ2-1 and V is TRBV6-2 or TRBV6-3; 8 bases map to TRBD1. This CDR3 spans 15 amino acids. Germline V lookup: CDR1 MNHEY, CDR2 SVGEGT. V was clipped by 5 bases and J by 10 bases; unmatched bases: 13. CDR3 DNA: TGTGCCAGCAGTACCCGGGACAGGAGGGCGGGCGAGCAGTTCTTC. This gives the protein CASSTRDRRAGEQFF.

The chain has TRBV30 and TRBJ1-1; D uncertain. Germline lookup yields CDR1 GTSNPN and CDR2 SVGIG (reference sequence). This CDR3 is 10 amino acids long. V was shortened by 1 base and J by 7 bases, with 4 bases between the two germline ends. CDR3 sequence reads: CAWSDDEAFF. For the CDR3, the DNA is TGTGCCTGGAGTGACGATGAAGCTTTCTTT.

In the case of this clonotype: One end of the junction fails to match germline, which may point to a read error. CDR3 in DNA: TGCGCCAGCAGCCCGGATAGCGGGAGCTCCTACGAGCAGTACTTC. Residues: CASSPDSGSSYEQYF. The chain joins TRBV11-2 to TRBJ2-7, with 9 bases lining up with TRBD2. The CDR3 spans 15 residues. Germline CDR1 reads SGHAT; CDR2 reads FQNNGV.

The chain carries TRBV6-6 and TRBJ2-7, with D possibly TRBD2 on 5 matching bases. The CDR3 spans 11 residues. CDR1 is MNHNY and CDR2 is SVGAGI in the germline V gene (reference sequence). The V and J ends lost 7 bases and 6 bases respectively, with 10 bases between them. The CDR3 DNA is TGTGCCAGCAAAACGGCGGGCGAGCAGTACTTC. Translation: CASKTAGEQYF.

Only one count was recorded for this clonotype. The V gene is TRBV20-1, the J gene TRBJ2-1, with D maybe TRBD1 (6 bases). V gave up 8 bases and J gave up 4 bases, with 21 bases separating them. The CDR3 runs to 15 residues. CDR1 is DFQATT and CDR2 is SNEGSKA in the germline V gene (reference sequence). This CDR3 reads CSSTNAGTLYNEQFF. DNA for the CDR3: TGCAGTTCTACAAACGCCGGGACACTATACAATGAGCAGTTCTTC.

This chain links TRBV20-1 with TRBJ2-3; 7 bases fit TRBD2. The CDR3 contains 13 residues. V lost 5 bases and J lost 2; bases outside the gene matches: 4. Germline V gives CDR1 DFQATT, CDR2 SNEGSKA (reference sequence). The CDR3 loop is CSAGGTTTDTQYF. CDR3 nucleotides: TGCAGTGCTGGGGGGACTACCACAGATACGCAGTATTTT.

The CDR3 DNA reads as TGTGCCAGCAGCTACATTAAGACAGGGGGCTTAGATACGCAGTATTTT. This sequence encodes CASSYIKTGGLDTQYF. V and J are TRBV7-9 and TRBJ2-3; 10 positions match TRBD1. Germline CDR1 and CDR2: SEHNR and FQNEAQ (reference sequence). The CDR3 has 16 residues. Trimming cost V 4 bases and J 5 bases; bases outside gene matches: 9.

V usage is TRBV10-3 and J usage is TRBJ2-3, with 8 bases that match TRBD2. The CDR3 sequence is 15 residues long. V shed 3 bases and J 7 bases; nucleotides not matched to a gene: 9. From germline, CDR1 is ENHRY and CDR2 SYGVKD. In DNA, the CDR3 is TGTGCCATCAGTGACCCCGGGGGGGCGGGGAATACGCAGTATTTT. Protein product: CAISDPGGAGNTQYF.

The chain has TRBV5-1 and TRBJ1-1; TRBD1 might be the D (5 bases). CDR1 and CDR2 from the germline V gene are SGHRS and YFSETQ. Trimming left V 0 bases short and J 5 bases short, with 11 bases between. The CDR3 runs 14 residues. The CDR3 DNA reads TGCGCCAGCAGCTTGGGACAGATGTTTACTGAAGCTTTCTTT. Protein sequence: CASSLGQMFTEAFF.